The 16 T cell receptor beta chains given below trace back to one sample, sequenced in a study of OX40 agonist ivuxolimab in advanced cancers. Some clones are missing from TCRdb's copy, which holds only in-frame ones; the method was immunoSEQ multiplex PCR. The sample lists more than 65,000 clones, roughly 88% seen once, with approximately 0.6% in the top ten. Sequenced here: CD4+ or CD8+ T cells sorted from blood, sampled in a trial of the OX40 agonist ivuxolimab. These receptors were taken from an adult with an advanced solid tumor such as melanoma, head and neck, liver or kidney cancer.

The chain employs TRBV28 and TRBJ1-2; the D is unclear. The CDR3 contains 12 residues. CDR1 and CDR2 (germline): MDHEN, SYDVKM. The ends were cut back, 5 bases at V and 8 bases at J, with 12 bases in the middle. The CDR3 spells CASSPYEGGYTF. As DNA, the CDR3 is TGTGCCAGCAGTCCCTATGAGGGAGGCTACACCTTC.

V and J are TRBV25-1 and TRBJ2-1, with D unresolved. In germline, CDR1 is MGHDK, CDR2 SYGVNS. V was cut by 4 bases and J by 4 bases, with 11 bases left in between. The CDR3 loop spans 14 amino acids. Written as DNA, the CDR3 is TGTGCCAGCAGTGGTATCCAACCGTACAATGAGCAGTTCTTC. Its translation: CASSGIQPYNEQFF.

The rearrangement uses TRBV4-2 and TRBJ1-5; a weak D match, TRBD1 (6 bases). Germline CDR1 LGHNA, CDR2 YNFKEQ. Between the trimmed V and J ends, which lost 2 bases and 3 bases, there was a span of 11 bases. The CDR3 sequence is 15 residues long. The CDR3 DNA reads as TGTGCCAGCAGCCAAACTAACAGGGCCAATCAGCCCCAGCATTTT. The encoded protein is CASSQTNRANQPQHF.

The chain links TRBV2 to TRBJ2-7; D gene uncertain. CDR3 length equals 11 residues. Germline assignment: CDR1 SNHLY and CDR2 FYNNEI. Trimming left V 4 bases short and J 5 bases short, with 6 bases between. The CDR3 protein is CASSAMNEQYF. DNA of the CDR3: TGTGCCAGCAGTGCGATGAACGAGCAGTACTTC. Drawing the rest from reference TRBV2 and TRBJ2-7, the complete variable domain is EPEVTQTPSHQVTQMGQEVILRCVPISNHLYFYWYRQILGQKVEFLVSFYNNEISEKSEIFDDQFSVERPDGSNFTLKIRSTKLEDSAMYFCASSAMNEQYFGPGTRLTVT.

This clone was seen only a few times. In DNA, the CDR3 is TGTGCCAGCACTTCGAACAGGGGGTCAGAGGAAAAACTGTTTTTT. It codes for CASTSNRGSEEKLFF. The gene calls are TRBV2 and TRBJ1-4; TRBD1 agrees at 8 bases. The CDR3 runs to 15 residues. The V and J ends lost 7 bases and 8 bases, in that order; junction bases with no gene match: 12. Germline V gene sequence: CDR1 SNHLY, CDR2 FYNNEI.

The chain joins TRBV5-1 to TRBJ1-4; D is ambiguous. The length of the CDR3 is 15 residues. V was cut by 1 base and J by 4 bases, with 11 bases left in between. Germline values: CDR1 SGHRS, CDR2 YFSETQ. The CDR3 loop reads CASSLFPGNNEKLFF. The CDR3 coding sequence is TGCGCCAGCAGCTTGTTCCCGGGAAATAATGAAAAACTGTTTTTT.

This rearrangement joins TRBV12-5 to TRBJ2-2; TRBD1 agrees at 10 bases. Germline V gene sequence: CDR1 LGHNT, CDR2 FRNRAP. The CDR3 is made up of 15 amino acids. J was trimmed by 6 bases and V by 5 bases; bases with no gene match: 6. CDR3 amino acids: CASGLWDRGAGELFF. The DNA for the CDR3 is TGTGCTAGTGGTCTCTGGGACAGGGGAGCCGGGGAGCTGTTTTTT.

This clone has a handful of counts. The V call is TRBV12-5, the J call TRBJ2-3; a possible D gene is TRBD1 (7 bases). The V and J ends lost 8 bases and 4 bases respectively, with 16 bases between them. Germline V lookup: CDR1 LGHNT, CDR2 FRNRAP. The CDR3 sequence is 14 residues long. The chain's CDR3 is CASSPQGRSDTQYF. CDR3 DNA: TGTGCTAGTAGTCCACAGGGGAGGTCAGATACGCAGTATTTT.

This chain uses TRBV5-4 with TRBJ2-1, with D possibly matching TRBD1 (5 bases). Germline V gives CDR1 SGHNT, CDR2 YYREEE (reference sequence). Trimming shortened V by 1 base and J by 1 base, and 6 bases separated the two germline ends. This CDR3 region has 14 residues. CDR3 coding DNA: TGTGCCAGCAGCTTGAGGGGATCCTACAATGAGCAGTTCTTC. Its protein is CASSLRGSYNEQFF.

This sequence joins TRBV5-1 and TRBJ2-5, with 8 bases aligning to TRBD2. The CDR3 is 16 residues long. Germline CDR1 is SGHRS and CDR2 is YFSETQ. J lost 2 bases, V lost 6 bases, and 12 bases had no gene match. CDR3 sequence reads: CASNTLAGGPQETQYF. The CDR3 nucleotides read TGCGCCAGCAACACTTTGGCGGGGGGACCACAAGAGACCCAGTACTTC.

The chain couples TRBV13 to TRBJ1-2, with D unclear. CDR1 is PRHDT, CDR2 FYEKMQ, per germline (reference sequence). The CDR3 is made up of 13 amino acids. V lost 5 bases and J lost 1, with 8 bases in between. CDR3 nucleotides: TGTGCCAGCAGCCCCTGGGGTAACTATGGCTACACCTTC. Protein sequence: CASSPWGNYGYTF.

The chain carries TRBV6-5 and TRBJ2-5; 13 nucleotides agree with TRBD2. CDR1 is MNHEY, CDR2 SVGAGI, per germline. The CDR3 is 14 residues long. J lost 5 bases, V lost 6 bases, and 3 bases had no gene match. The CDR3: CASRGLAGTETQYF. CDR3 nucleotide sequence: TGTGCCAGCAGGGGACTAGCGGGGACCGAGACCCAGTACTTC.

The chain combines TRBV5-8 with TRBJ1-1; D perhaps matches TRBD1 (5 bases). The V and J ends lost 6 bases and 0 bases respectively, with 12 bases between them. The CDR3 is made up of 14 amino acids. The V gene's germline CDR1 is SGHTS and CDR2 YDEGEE. Here the CDR3 reads CASIAQALNTEAFF. DNA for the CDR3: TGTGCCAGCATCGCACAGGCCCTGAACACTGAAGCTTTCTTT.

This clone turned up a few times. The chain employs TRBV2 and TRBJ1-5; the D is unclear. Germline CDR1 is SNHLY and CDR2 is FYNNEI. Trimming cost V 6 bases and J 5 bases, with 5 bases left between them. There are 11 residues in the CDR3. The CDR3 sequence is CASRYDQPQHF. The CDR3 DNA sequence: TGTGCCAGCAGGTACGATCAGCCCCAGCATTTT.

This rearrangement joins TRBV4-1 to TRBJ2-2; D not certain. CDR3 length equals 14 residues. Germline CDR1 is MGHRA and CDR2 is YSYEKL. V was shortened by 0 bases and J by 6 bases, with 8 bases between the two germline ends. Written as DNA, the CDR3 is TGCGCCAGCAGCCAAGACGGGTGGTCCGGGGAGCTGTTTTTT. Translated, it gives CASSQDGWSGELFF.

This rearrangement joins TRBV11-2 to TRBJ1-1, with 9 bases aligning to TRBD1. Trimming removed 4 bases from V and 3 bases from J; junction bases left unmatched: 3. The CDR3 totals 14 residues. CDR1 is SGHAT and CDR2 is FQNNGV in the germline V gene. CDR3 nucleotides: TGTGCCAGCAGCTCACAGGGGGCCTACACTGAAGCTTTCTTT. Translation: CASSSQGAYTEAFF.